This T cell receptor beta chain was sequenced for a study of cytomegalovirus exposure and HLA in healthy donors. The wider study: The 130 or so validation repertoires used the same platform as the approximately 700 first-cohort repertoires (as reported by a later analysis).

Donors came from a validation cohort of about 120 subjects, distinct from the first 666-subject cohort. TCRdb keeps only in-frame clones here, not all; method: immunoSEQ multiplex PCR. The sample shows 150,000 to 200,000 clones, roughly 90% of them seen only once. The germline gives CDR1 SGHRS, CDR2 YFSETQ. This CDR3 is 11 amino acids long. V shed 7 bases and J shed 6 bases, with 7 bases lying between them. The receptor's source is a woman in her late teens or twenties in good health and CMV-seropositive. The sequencing input was PBMCs. This chain links TRBV5-1 with TRBJ2-2; D is uncertain. The CDR3 DNA follows: TGCGCCAGCGAAGAGGCCGGGGAGCTGTTTTTT. This codes for CASEEAGELFF.